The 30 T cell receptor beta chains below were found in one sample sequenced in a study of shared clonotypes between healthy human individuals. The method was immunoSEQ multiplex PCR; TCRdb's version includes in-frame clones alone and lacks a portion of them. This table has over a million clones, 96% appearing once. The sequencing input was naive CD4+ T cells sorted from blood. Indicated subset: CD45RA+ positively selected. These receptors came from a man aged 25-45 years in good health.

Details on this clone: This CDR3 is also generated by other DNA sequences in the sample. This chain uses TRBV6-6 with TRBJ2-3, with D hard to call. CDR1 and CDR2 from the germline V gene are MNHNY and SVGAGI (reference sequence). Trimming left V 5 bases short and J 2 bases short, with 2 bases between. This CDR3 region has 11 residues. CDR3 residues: CASSVTDTQYF. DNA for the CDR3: TGTGCCAGCAGTGTCACAGATACGCAGTATTTT.

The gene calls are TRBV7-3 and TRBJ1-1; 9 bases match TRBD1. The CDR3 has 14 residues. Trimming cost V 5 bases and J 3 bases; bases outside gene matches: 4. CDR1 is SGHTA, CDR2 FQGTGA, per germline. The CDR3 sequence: CASSRTGADTEAFF. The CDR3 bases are TGTGCCAGCAGCCGGACAGGGGCGGACACTGAAGCTTTCTTT.

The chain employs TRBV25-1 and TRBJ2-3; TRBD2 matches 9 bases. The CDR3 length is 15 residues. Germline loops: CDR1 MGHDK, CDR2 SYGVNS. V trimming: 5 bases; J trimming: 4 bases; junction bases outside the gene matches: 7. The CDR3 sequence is CASSSPKREADTQYF. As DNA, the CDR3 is TGTGCCAGCAGTTCCCCCAAGCGGGAGGCAGATACGCAGTATTTT.

As DNA, the CDR3 is TGTGCCAGCAGCTTCCCCGTGGGGGGGACCGGGGCTTTCTTT. Translating it yields CASSFPVGGTGAFF. The chain is built from TRBV11-2 and TRBJ1-1; a possible D gene is TRBD1 (5 bases). Trimming shortened V by 3 bases and J by 11 bases, and 19 bases separated the two germline ends. This CDR3 spans 14 amino acids. Looked up from germline, CDR1 is SGHAT and CDR2 is FQNNGV.

The CDR3 reads CASSEDRRAANTGELFF. In DNA, the CDR3 is TGTGCCAGCAGTGAAGACAGGAGGGCCGCGAACACCGGGGAGCTGTTTTTT. The chain joins TRBV11-2 to TRBJ2-2, with D possibly called TRBD1 or TRBD2 (6 bases each). Germline V gene sequence: CDR1 SGHAT, CDR2 FQNNGV. The CDR3 is 17 residues long. Trimming took 6 bases from V and 0 from J, leaving 17 bases between them.

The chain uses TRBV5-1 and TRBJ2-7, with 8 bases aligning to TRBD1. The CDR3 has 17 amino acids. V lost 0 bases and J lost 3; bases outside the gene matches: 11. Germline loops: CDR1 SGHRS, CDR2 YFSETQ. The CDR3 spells CASSLAGRQGTLYEQYF. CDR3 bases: TGCGCCAGCAGCTTGGCCGGGAGACAGGGGACCCTCTACGAGCAGTACTTC.

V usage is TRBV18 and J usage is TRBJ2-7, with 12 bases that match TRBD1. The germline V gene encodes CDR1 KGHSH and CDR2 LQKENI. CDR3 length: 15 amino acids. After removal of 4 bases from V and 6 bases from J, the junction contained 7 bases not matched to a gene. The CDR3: CASSRDRGRDGEQYF. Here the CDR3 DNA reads TGTGCCAGCTCACGGGACAGGGGGCGCGATGGCGAGCAGTACTTC.

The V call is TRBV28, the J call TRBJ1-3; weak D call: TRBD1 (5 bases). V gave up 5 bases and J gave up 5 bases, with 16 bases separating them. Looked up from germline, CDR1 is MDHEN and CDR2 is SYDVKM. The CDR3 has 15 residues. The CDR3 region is CASSPSSGRRNTIYF. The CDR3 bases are TGTGCCAGCAGTCCCTCCTCGGGACGCCGAAACACCATATATTTT.

CDR3 nucleotide sequence: TGTGCCAGCTCAGAACAGGGTTCCCCCTACAATGAGCAGTTCTTC. Its translation: CASSEQGSPYNEQFF. The chain employs TRBV18 and TRBJ2-1, with a weak D call TRBD1 (6 bases). Deletions cut 5 bases from V and 2 bases from J, with 13 bases between. Germline V gene sequence: CDR1 KGHSH, CDR2 LQKENI. The CDR3 has 15 residues.

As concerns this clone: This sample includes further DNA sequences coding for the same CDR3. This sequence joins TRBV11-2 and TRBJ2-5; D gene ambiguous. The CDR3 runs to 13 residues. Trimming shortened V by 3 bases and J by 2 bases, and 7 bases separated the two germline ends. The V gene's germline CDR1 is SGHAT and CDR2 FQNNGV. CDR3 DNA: TGTGCCAGCAGCTTTGGGCAGCAAGAGACCCAGTACTTC. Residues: CASSFGQQETQYF.

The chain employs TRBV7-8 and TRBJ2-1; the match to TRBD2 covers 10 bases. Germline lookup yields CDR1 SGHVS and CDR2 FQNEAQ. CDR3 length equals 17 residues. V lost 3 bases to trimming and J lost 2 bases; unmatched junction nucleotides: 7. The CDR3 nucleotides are TGTGCCAGCAGCTTTCAGAAACTAGCGGGAACCTACAATGAGCAGTTCTTC. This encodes CASSFQKLAGTYNEQFF. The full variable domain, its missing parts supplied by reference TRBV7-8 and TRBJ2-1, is GAGVSQSPRYKVAKRGQDVALRCDPISGHVSLFWYQQALGQGPEFLTYFQNEAQLDKSGLPSDRFFAERPEGSVSTLKIQRTQQEDSAVYLCASSFQKLAGTYNEQFFGPGTRLTVL.

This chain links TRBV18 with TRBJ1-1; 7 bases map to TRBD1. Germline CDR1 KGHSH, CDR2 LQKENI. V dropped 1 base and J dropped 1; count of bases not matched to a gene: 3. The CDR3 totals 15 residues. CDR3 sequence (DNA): TGTGCCAGCTCACCACGGAGACAGGGGAACACTGAAGCTTTCTTT. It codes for CASSPRRQGNTEAFF. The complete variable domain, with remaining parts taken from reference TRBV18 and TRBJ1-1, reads NAGVMQNPRHLVRRRGQEARLRCSPMKGHSHVYWYRQLPEEGLKFMVYLQKENIIDESGMPKERFSAEFPKEGPSILRIQQVVRGDSAAYFCASSPRRQGNTEAFFGQGTRLTVV.

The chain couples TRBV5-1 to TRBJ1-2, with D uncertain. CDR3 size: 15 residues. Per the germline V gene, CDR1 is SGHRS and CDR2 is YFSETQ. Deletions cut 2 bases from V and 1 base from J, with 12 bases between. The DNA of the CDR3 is TGCGCCAGCAGCTTAGGTACAGCTATTAACTATGGCTACACCTTC. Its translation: CASSLGTAINYGYTF.

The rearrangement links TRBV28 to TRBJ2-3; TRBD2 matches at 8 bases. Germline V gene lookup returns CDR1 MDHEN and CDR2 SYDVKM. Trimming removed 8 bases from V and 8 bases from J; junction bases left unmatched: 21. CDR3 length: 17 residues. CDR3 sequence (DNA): TGTGCCAGCGGATCGTTCGGAGCGGGAGATCCGCCGATTACGCAGTATTTT. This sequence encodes CASGSFGAGDPPITQYF.

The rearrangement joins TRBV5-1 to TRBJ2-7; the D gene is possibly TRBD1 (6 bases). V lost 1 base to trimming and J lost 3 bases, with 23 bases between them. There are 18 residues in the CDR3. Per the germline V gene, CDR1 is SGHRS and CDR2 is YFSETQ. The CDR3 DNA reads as TGCGCCAGCAGCTTGAGGTCAGGGACAAACCTTATAGACTACGAGCAGTACTTC. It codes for CASSLRSGTNLIDYEQYF.

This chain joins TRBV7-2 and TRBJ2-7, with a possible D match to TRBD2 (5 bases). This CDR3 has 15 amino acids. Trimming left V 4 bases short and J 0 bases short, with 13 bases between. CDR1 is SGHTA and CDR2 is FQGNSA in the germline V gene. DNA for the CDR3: TGTGCCAGCAGCTCCCTCGGAGGAGGCTCCTACGAGCAGTACTTC. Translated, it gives CASSSLGGGSYEQYF.

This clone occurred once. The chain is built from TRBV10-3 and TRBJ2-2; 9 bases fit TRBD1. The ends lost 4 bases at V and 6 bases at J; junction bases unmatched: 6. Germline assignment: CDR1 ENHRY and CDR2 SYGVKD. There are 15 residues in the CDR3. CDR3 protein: CAISAPGQGAGELFF. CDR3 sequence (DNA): TGTGCCATCAGTGCCCCGGGACAGGGCGCCGGGGAGCTGTTTTTT.

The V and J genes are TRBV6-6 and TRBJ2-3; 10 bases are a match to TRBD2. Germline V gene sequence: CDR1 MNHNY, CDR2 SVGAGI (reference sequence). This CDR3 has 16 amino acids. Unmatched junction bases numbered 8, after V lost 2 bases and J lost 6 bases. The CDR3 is CASSYPGLAERDTQYF. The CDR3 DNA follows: TGTGCCAGCAGTTACCCCGGACTAGCGGAGCGGGATACGCAGTATTTT.

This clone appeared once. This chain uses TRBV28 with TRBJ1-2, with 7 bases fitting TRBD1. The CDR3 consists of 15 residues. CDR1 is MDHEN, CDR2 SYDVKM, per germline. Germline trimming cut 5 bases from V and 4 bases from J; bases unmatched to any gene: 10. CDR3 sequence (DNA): TGTGCCAGCAGTGCGACAGGGTTCGCGTTCTATGGCTACACCTTC. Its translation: CASSATGFAFYGYTF.

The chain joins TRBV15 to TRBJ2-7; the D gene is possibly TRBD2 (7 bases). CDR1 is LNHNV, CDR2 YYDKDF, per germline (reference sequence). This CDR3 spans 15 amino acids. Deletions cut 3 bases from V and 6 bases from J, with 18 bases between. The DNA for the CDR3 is TGTGCCACCAGCAGGGACACAGCGGGACACGGCGAGCAGTACTTC. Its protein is CATSRDTAGHGEQYF.

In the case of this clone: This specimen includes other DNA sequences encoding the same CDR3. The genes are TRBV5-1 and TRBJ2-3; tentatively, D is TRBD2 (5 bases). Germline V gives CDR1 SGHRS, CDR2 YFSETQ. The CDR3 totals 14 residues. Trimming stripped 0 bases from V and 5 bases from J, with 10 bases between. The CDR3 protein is CASSLVGAGDTQYF. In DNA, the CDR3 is TGCGCCAGCAGCTTGGTGGGAGCCGGAGATACGCAGTATTTT.

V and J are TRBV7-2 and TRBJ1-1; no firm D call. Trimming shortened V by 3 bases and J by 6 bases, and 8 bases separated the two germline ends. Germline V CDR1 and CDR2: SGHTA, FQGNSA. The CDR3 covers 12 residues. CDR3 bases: TGTGCCAGCAGCTTGGTGCGTGCTGAAGCTTTCTTT. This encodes CASSLVRAEAFF.

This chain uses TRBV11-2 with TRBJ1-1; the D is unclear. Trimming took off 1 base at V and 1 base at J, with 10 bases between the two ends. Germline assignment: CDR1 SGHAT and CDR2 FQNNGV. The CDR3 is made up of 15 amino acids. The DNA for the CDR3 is TGTGCCAGCAGCTTAGGGAGGGTAGAGAACACTGAAGCTTTCTTT. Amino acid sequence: CASSLGRVENTEAFF.

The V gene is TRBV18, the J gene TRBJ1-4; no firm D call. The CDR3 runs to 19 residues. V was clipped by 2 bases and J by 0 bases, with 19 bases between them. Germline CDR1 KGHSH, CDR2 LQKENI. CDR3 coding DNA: TGTGCCAGCTCACCAACACTCCCGGGTAGCGGAACAACTAATGAAAAACTGTTTTTT. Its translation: CASSPTLPGSGTTNEKLFF.

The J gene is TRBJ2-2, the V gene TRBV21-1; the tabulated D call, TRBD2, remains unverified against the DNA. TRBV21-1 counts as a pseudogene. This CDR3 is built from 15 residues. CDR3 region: CASSKIDGVAGELFF. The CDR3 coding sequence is TGTGCCAGCAGCAAAATCGACGGGGTCGCCGGGGAGCTGTTTTTT.

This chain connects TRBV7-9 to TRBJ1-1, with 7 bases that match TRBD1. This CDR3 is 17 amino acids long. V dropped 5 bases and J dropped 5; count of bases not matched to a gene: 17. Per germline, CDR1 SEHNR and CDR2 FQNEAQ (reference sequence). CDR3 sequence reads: CASSPGPDRAIVTEAFF. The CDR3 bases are TGTGCCAGCAGCCCGGGACCCGACAGGGCGATTGTGACTGAAGCTTTCTTT.

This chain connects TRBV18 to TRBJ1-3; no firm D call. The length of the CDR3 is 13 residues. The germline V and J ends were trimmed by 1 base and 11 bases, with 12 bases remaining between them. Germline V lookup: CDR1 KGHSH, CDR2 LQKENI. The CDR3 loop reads CASSPQGSNPIYF. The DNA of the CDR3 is TGTGCCAGCTCACCACAGGGTTCTAACCCCATATATTTT.

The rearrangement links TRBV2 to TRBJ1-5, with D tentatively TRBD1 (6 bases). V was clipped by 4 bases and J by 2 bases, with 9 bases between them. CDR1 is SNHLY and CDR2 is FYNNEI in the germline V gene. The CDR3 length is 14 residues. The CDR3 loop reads CASSVDSGNQPQHF. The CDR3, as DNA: TGTGCCAGCAGTGTGGACAGTGGCAATCAGCCCCAGCATTTT.

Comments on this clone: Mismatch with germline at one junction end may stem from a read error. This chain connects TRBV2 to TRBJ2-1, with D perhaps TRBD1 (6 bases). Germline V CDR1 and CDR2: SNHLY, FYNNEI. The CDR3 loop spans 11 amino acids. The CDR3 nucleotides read TGTGCCAGCAGTTTAGACAGGACTCCCCTCTTC. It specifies CASSLDRTPLF.

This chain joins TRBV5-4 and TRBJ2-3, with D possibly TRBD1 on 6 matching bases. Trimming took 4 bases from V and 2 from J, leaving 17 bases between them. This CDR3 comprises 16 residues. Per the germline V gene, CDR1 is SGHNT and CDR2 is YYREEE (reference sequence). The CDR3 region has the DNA TGTGCCAGCAGCCCGGACAGAGCCCCAACCACAGATACGCAGTATTTT. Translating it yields CASSPDRAPTTDTQYF.